The present entry profiles one T cell receptor beta chain with its context. The data originate from a study of OX40 agonist ivuxolimab in advanced cancers. As for the study in general: Patients' therapy was ivuxolimab, an antibody that acts as an agonist of OX40 (CD134). The dose of intravenous ivuxolimab that patients received every 2 weeks ranged from 0.01 to 10 mg/kg. Eligibility rules accepted prior anti-PD-1, anti-PD-L1 or anti-CTLA-4 therapy, and around 40% had some.

The ends were cut back, 7 bases at V and 3 bases at J, with 15 bases in the middle. Germline V lookup: CDR1 MNHNS, CDR2 SASEGT. CDR3 length equals 15 residues. Data came from immunoSEQ multiplex PCR; TCRdb stores just in-frame clones and leaves some out. The data hold tens of thousands of clones, with approximately 78% observed a single time. The input for sequencing was CD4+ or CD8+ T cells sorted from blood, taken in a trial of the OX40 agonist ivuxolimab. This chain connects TRBV6-1 to TRBJ2-2; no firm D call. The TCR was taken from an adult with an advanced solid tumor such as melanoma, head and neck, liver or kidney cancer. The CDR3 DNA is TGTGCCAGCAAAGAGGAGCCAGTGGACACCGGGGAGCTGTTTTTT. It specifies CASKEEPVDTGELFF.